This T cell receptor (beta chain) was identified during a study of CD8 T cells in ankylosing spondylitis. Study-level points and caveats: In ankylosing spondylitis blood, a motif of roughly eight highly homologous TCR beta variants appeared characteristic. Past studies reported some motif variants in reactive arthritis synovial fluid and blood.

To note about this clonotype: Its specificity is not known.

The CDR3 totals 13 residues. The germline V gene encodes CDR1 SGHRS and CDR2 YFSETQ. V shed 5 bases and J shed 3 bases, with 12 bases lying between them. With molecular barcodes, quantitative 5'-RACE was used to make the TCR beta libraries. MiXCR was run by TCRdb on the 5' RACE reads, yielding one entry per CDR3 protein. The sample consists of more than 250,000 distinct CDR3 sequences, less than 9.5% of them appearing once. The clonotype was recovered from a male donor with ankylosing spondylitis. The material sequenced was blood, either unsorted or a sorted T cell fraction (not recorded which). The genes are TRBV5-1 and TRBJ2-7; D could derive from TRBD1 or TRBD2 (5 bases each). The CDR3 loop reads CASSGDGNYEQYF. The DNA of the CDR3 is TGCGCCAGCAGTGGGGACGGAAACTACGAGCAGTACTTC.